This T cell receptor (beta chain) was found in a study of T cells in Graves' hyperthyroidism and ophthalmopathy (dated by TCRdb to the late 2010s). Concerning the study at large: Peripheral blood samples were taken at initial diagnosis, before any treatment was given. TCR Vbeta CDR3 sequencing of 135 peripheral blood samples (over 40 ophthalmopathy, 70 to 85 hyperthyroidism and approximately 17 progressor patients) is reported in the paper. To identify TCR V-J signatures that set the groups apart, the researchers used a discovery cohort of 100 patients, made up of roughly 45 with Graves' ophthalmopathy and about 60 with stable Graves' hyperthyroidism. The 95 to 100 discovery patients were randomly divided into training and test sets at a 7:3 ratio. The study also compared thyroid tissue and blood T-cell repertoires from about 6 Graves' hyperthyroidism patients. Following sampling, methimazole starting at 30 mg daily was given to hyperthyroidism patients, and high-dose intravenous methylprednisolone was given to ophthalmopathy patients. An independent validation cohort of 18 to 20 hyperthyroidism patients and about 16 patients who later progressed to ophthalmopathy tested prospective prediction of ophthalmopathy. On the study overall, not on this receptor specifically: No statistical method was used to fix the sample size in advance, and group allocation was not hidden from the investigators. Most expanded thyroid clonotypes (frequency above 0.001) were also found in blood, which suggests that blood repertoires may mirror thyroid immune responses. In cross-validation, a model built on a 13 V-J signature told ophthalmopathy apart from stable hyperthyroidism with about 90% sensitivity and approximately 81% specificity, and in testing the same model reached 80%/75%. In validation, the model predicted progression to ophthalmopathy with 65% to 71% sensitivity and 72.22% specificity, a median of about 6.7 months before onset.

TCR beta CDR3 regions were amplified from RNA transcripts. For the first round of RT-PCR on the TCR CDR3, the HTBI primer set was used together with the Qiagen OneStep RT-PCR kit. Libraries were constructed in a second round of multiplex PCR, after which size selection and purification were carried out. Paired-end sequencing of the libraries was performed with 100 bp reads on an Illumina HiSeq2000. Per the authors' processing: SOAPnuke was used to process the raw data, throwing out any read that contained adapters or uncalled bases, had a mean Phred below 15, or lacked an exact constant-primer or identifier match. High-quality paired reads were merged with COPE v1.2.5, and unique nucleotide sequences were defined as clonotypes. Clonotypes were aligned to IMGT TRBV, TRBD and TRBJ reference segments using MiTCR v1.1. Only V-J combinations with frequency above 0.0001, covering roughly 99% of repertoires, were analysed. A TCS score was defined as the ratio of F50 (clonal expansion) to E x V (chaos), with BLOSUM62-based TCRdist applied between CDR3 peptides within each V-J. Welch's t-statistics and random forest reduced around 550 V-J features to 13, which were used in a naive Bayes classifier (R e1071). TCRdb redid the processing of the public reads, applying fastp at Q25 and MiXCR, and retained in-frame beta chains. Identical CDR3 proteins give one entry, which carries the most common genes and DNA. What appears here as the V and J calls and clone size reflects TCRdb's work, not the paper's. The sample has 360,000 or so distinct CDR3 sequences on record, over 15% of them singletons. Roughly 3.5% of the sample is held by the ten biggest clonotypes.

Stable Graves' hyperthyroidism was defined as no progression to ophthalmopathy during 18 months of follow-up. Hyperthyroidism patients were aged 18 to 65 years and newly diagnosed, with disease duration of less than 2 months. Patients with uncontrolled infections, other autoimmune diseases, pregnancy or lactation were excluded. Diagnoses were based on clinical symptoms, serum thyroxine and TRAb, thyroid ultrasound and orbital computed tomography. Ficoll-Paque density gradient centrifugation was used to isolate PBMCs from approximately 10 ml of fresh peripheral blood. Trizol reagent was used to extract total RNA, and RNA quality was then checked on an Agilent 2100 Bioanalyzer. This clonotype was counted many times. Its antigen specificity is not known. The sample holds no much larger clone one base away, and base qualities are not on file. As encoded in the germline V gene, CDR1 is MDHEN while CDR2 is SYDVKM. The junction shows trimming of 5 bases on V and 7 bases on J, plus 18 bases between the germline ends. The CDR3 measures 16 amino acids from cysteine to phenylalanine. Of all the DNA, just the CDR3 is kept, 48 bases in frame from base 1.

Here the chain combines TRBV28 and TRBJ2-6; the D gene lacks a confident call. The TCR originated in a woman between 18 and 29 years old with Graves' hyperthyroidism. The sample consisted of blood. The CDR3 loop reads CASSPAVGQAANVLTF. In nucleotides, the sequence is TGTGCCAGCAGTCCGGCGGTAGGGCAGGCAGCCAACGTCCTGACTTTC. Beyond the CDR3, the reference TRBV28 and TRBJ2-6 genes provide the residues; the full variable domain reads: DVKVTQSSRYLVKRTGEKVFLECVQDMDHENMFWYRQDPGLGLRLIYFSYDVKMKEKGDIPEGYSVSREKKERFSLILESASTNQTSMYLCASSPAVGQAANVLTFGAGSRLTVL.